These 6 T cell receptor beta chains were all obtained from the same sample, sequenced in a study of graft-versus-host responses after intestinal transplantation. The method was immunoSEQ multiplex PCR; TCRdb's version includes in-frame clones alone and lacks a portion of them. The sample gives about 110,000 clones, just under 95% of which show up once; less than 1.5% is in the top ten. For these receptors, no antigen is known. The specimen comprised unstimulated CD8+ T cells sorted from spleen or lymph node cells, sampled before transplant. The receptors here all came from a human donor who was the organ donor for an intestinal transplant.

V is TRBV6-1 and J is TRBJ2-7; no clear D. Per the germline V gene, CDR1 is MNHNS and CDR2 is SASEGT. V was cut by 1 base and J by 5 bases, with 15 bases left in between. The CDR3 runs 15 residues. CDR3 sequence: CASSEGLWVAHEQYF. For the CDR3, the DNA is TGTGCCAGCAGTGAAGGGCTCTGGGTGGCCCACGAGCAGTACTTC.

This sequence joins TRBV5-6 and TRBJ2-2; D is ambiguous. V was cut by 4 bases and J by 1 base, with 2 bases left in between. The length of the CDR3 is 12 residues. The germline V gene encodes CDR1 SGHDT and CDR2 YYEEEE. Here the CDR3 DNA reads TGTGCCAGCAGCCTGAACACCGGGGAGCTGTTTTTT. This sequence encodes CASSLNTGELFF.

In DNA form, the CDR3 reads TGTGCCTGGAGTGTAGGGGTGACTGGGACCTCGGAGACCCAGTACTTC. This codes for CAWSVGVTGTSETQYF. The V gene is TRBV30, the J gene TRBJ2-5; D possibly uses TRBD1 or TRBD2 (5 bases each). Germline assignment: CDR1 GTSNPN and CDR2 SVGIG (reference sequence). CDR3 length equals 16 residues. Trimming stripped 0 bases from V and 5 bases from J, with 19 bases between. Supplemented by reference TRBV30 and TRBJ2-5, the full variable domain reads SQTIHQWPATLVQPVGSPLSLECTVEGTSNPNLYWYRQAAGRGLQLLFYSVGIGQISSEVPQNLSASRPQDRQFILSSKKLLLSDSGFYLCAWSVGVTGTSETQYFGPGTRLLVL.

V and J are TRBV6-1 and TRBJ1-2, with D perhaps matching TRBD1 (6 bases). There are 13 residues in the CDR3. Germline values: CDR1 MNHNS, CDR2 SASEGT. Trimming took 5 bases from V and 8 from J, leaving 15 bases between them. This chain's CDR3 is CASSTDRSRGYTF. CDR3 DNA sequence: TGTGCCAGCAGTACCGACAGGTCCAGGGGCTACACCTTC.

The chain recombines TRBV9 with TRBJ2-3, with D possibly TRBD2 on 6 matching bases. Germline V gene data show CDR1 as SGDLS and CDR2 as YYNGEE. Trimming took 1 base from V and 2 from J, leaving 17 bases between them. The CDR3 has 17 amino acids. CDR3 sequence reads: CASSVSLWRGDTDTQYF. The CDR3 nucleotides read TGTGCCAGCAGCGTATCTCTTTGGCGGGGTGACACAGATACGCAGTATTTT.

The V gene is TRBV2, the J gene TRBJ1-5; D not resolved. In germline, CDR1 is SNHLY, CDR2 FYNNEI. This CDR3 is 16 amino acids long. V shed 4 bases and J shed 0 bases, with 13 bases lying between them. The CDR3 coding sequence is TGTGCCAGCAGTGTAGGTGCGGGTTATAGCAATCAGCCCCAGCATTTT. Translating gives CASSVGAGYSNQPQHF.